Following are 6 T cell receptor beta chains from one sample sequenced in a study of CD8+ T cells in alopecia areata. Sequencing relied on a cDNA template that was reverse transcribed from extracted RNA. This table comes from immunoSEQ multiplex PCR, and its TCRdb copy is limited to in-frame clones, with some not included. The sample lists tens of thousands of clones, roughly 40% seen once, with roughly half in the top ten. Sequenced sample: NKG2D-low CD8+ T cells sorted from blood. Every receptor here comes from a human donor with alopecia areata.

The V gene is TRBV9, the J gene TRBJ2-7, with TRBD2 as a possible D gene (7 bases). Germline V gene lookup returns CDR1 SGDLS and CDR2 YYNGEE. V shed 6 bases and J shed 4 bases, with 17 bases lying between them. This CDR3 region has 14 residues. This chain's CDR3 is CASNDGGAGYEQYF. In DNA form, the CDR3 reads TGTGCCAGCAACGATGGGGGGGCGGGGTACGAGCAGTACTTC.

This clone came up a few times. The chain is built from TRBV29-1 and TRBJ2-4; 8 positions agree with TRBD1. V was pared by 6 bases and J by 0 bases, with 7 bases of the junction left unmatched. This CDR3 is built from 15 residues. Germline lookup yields CDR1 SQVTM and CDR2 ANQGSEA. The CDR3 DNA reads TGCAGCGTGGTGGACAGGGACTCAGCCAAAAACATTCAGTACTTC. It codes for CSVVDRDSAKNIQYF.

The table lists this clone with a few counts. V gene TRBV7-9 combines with J gene TRBJ1-1; D is perhaps TRBD1 (5 bases). The V gene lost 4 bases and the J gene lost 3 bases, with 12 bases spanning the gap. Germline V gives CDR1 SEHNR, CDR2 FQNEAQ (reference sequence). This CDR3 contains 14 residues. This chain's CDR3 is CASSWGRDYTEAFF. In nucleotides, the CDR3 is TGTGCCAGCAGCTGGGGGAGGGACTACACTGAAGCTTTCTTT.

The rearrangement links TRBV29-1 to TRBJ2-5; TRBD1 might be the D (5 bases). CDR3 size: 15 residues. V was pared by 0 bases and J by 1 base, with 12 bases between. Per the germline V gene, CDR1 is SQVTM and CDR2 is ANQGSEA. The CDR3 DNA reads as TGCAGCGTTGAAGATTTTTGGGGCACCCAAGAGACCCAGTACTTC. Amino acids: CSVEDFWGTQETQYF. Together with reference TRBV29-1 and TRBJ2-5, the CDR3 gives the full variable domain: SAVISQKPSRDICQRGTSLTIQCQVDSQVTMMFWYRQQPGQSLTLIATANQGSEATYESGFVIDKFPISRPNLTFSTLTVSNMSPEDSSIYLCSVEDFWGTQETQYFGPGTRLLVL.

Only a few counts were recorded for this clone. The chain combines TRBV7-9 with TRBJ1-6, with TRBD1 matching 9 bases. This CDR3 is built from 15 residues. The V gene end was trimmed by 3 bases and the J gene end by 6 bases; junction bases not matched to a gene: 3. The germline V gene has CDR1 SEHNR and CDR2 FQNEAQ (reference sequence). The CDR3 DNA reads as TGTGCCAGCAGCTTCGGACAGGGGAGTAATTCACCCCTCCACTTT. Translation: CASSFGQGSNSPLHF.

This clone occurred a few times. The chain joins TRBV14 to TRBJ2-7; D gene unclear. Germline CDR1 reads SGHDN; CDR2 reads FVKESK. Trimming took off 2 bases at V and 0 bases at J, with 14 bases between the two ends. This CDR3 is built from 16 residues. This CDR3 is CASSQSLQISSYEQYF. The CDR3 DNA reads TGTGCCAGCAGCCAATCCCTACAGATCTCCTCCTACGAGCAGTACTTC.